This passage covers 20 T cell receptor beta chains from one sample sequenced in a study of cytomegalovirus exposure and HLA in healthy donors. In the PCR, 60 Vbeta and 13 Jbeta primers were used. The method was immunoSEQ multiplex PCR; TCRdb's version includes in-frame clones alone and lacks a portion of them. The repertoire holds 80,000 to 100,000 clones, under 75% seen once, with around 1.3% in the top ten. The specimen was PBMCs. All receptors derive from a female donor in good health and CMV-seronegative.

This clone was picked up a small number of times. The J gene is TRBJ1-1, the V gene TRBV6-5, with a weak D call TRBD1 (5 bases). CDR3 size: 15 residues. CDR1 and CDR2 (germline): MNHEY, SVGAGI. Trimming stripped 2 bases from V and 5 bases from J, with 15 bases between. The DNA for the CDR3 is TGTGCCAGCAGTTACGGGACTGCCTTGGGGACTGAAGCTTTCTTT. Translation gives CASSYGTALGTEAFF.

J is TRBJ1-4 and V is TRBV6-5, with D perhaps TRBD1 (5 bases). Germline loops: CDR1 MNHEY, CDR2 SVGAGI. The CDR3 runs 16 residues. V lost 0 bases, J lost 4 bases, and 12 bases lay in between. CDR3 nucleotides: TGTGCCAGCAGTTACTCCGCCGGGGGGGATAATGAAAAACTGTTTTTT. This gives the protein CASSYSAGGDNEKLFF.

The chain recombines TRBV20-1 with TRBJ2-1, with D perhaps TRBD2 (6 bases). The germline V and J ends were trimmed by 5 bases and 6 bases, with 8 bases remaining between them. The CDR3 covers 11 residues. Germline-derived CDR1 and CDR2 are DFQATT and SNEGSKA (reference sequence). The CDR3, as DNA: TGCAGTGCTTTACTAGCCAATGAGCAGTTCTTC. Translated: CSALLANEQFF.

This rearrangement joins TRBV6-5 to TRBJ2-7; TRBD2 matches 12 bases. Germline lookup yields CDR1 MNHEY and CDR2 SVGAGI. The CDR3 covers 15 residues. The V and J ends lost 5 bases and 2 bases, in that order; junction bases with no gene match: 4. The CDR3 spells CASSPLAGGPYEQYF. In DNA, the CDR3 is TGTGCCAGCAGTCCACTAGCGGGAGGCCCCTACGAGCAGTACTTC.

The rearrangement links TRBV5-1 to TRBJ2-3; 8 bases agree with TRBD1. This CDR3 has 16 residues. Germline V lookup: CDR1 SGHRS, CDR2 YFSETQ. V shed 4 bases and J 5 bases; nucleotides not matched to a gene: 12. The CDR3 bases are TGCGCCAGCAGCCCCACCCGGACAGGGTTGGGAGATACGCAGTATTTT. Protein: CASSPTRTGLGDTQYF.

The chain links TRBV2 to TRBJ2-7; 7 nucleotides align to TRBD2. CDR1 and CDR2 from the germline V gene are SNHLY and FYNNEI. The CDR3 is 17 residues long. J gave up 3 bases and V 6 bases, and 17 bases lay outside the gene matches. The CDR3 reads CASSERGDGLAVYEQYF. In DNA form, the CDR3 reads TGTGCCAGCAGCGAAAGGGGAGACGGGCTAGCGGTCTACGAGCAGTACTTC.

The CDR3 DNA follows: TGTGCCAGCAGCTTAGGGGCAGTACTTACCTACGAGCAGTACTTC. Protein: CASSLGAVLTYEQYF. The chain joins TRBV7-2 to TRBJ2-7; D remains unclear. Trimming took 1 base from V and 2 from J, leaving 12 bases between them. In germline, CDR1 is SGHTA, CDR2 FQGNSA. This CDR3 spans 15 amino acids.

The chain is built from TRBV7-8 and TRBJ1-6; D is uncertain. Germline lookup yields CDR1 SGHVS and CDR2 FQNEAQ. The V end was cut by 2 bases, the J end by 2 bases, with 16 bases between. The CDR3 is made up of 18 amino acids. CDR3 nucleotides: TGTGCCAGCAGCTTACTCCCCCTCGGGGATCCCTATAATTCACCCCTCCACTTT. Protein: CASSLLPLGDPYNSPLHF.

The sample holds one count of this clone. CDR3 amino acids: CATMKGVGNYGYTF. The DNA of the CDR3 is TGTGCCACCATGAAGGGGGTCGGGAACTATGGCTACACCTTC. The chain links TRBV11-2 to TRBJ1-2; TRBD1 is a possible D gene (6 bases). CDR3 length: 14 amino acids. V was trimmed by 10 bases and J by 2 bases, leaving 17 bases between them. Germline V lookup: CDR1 SGHAT, CDR2 FQNNGV.

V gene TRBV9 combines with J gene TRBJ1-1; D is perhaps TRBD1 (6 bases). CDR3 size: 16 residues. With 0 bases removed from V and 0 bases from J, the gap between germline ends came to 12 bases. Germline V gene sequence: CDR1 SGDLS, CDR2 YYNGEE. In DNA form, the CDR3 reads TGTGCCAGCAGCGTAGAGGGGGGGATACTGAACACTGAAGCTTTCTTT. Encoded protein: CASSVEGGILNTEAFF. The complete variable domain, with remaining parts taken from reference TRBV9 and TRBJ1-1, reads DSGVTQTPKHLITATGQRVTLRCSPRSGDLSVYWYQQSLDQGLQFLIQYYNGEERAKGNILERFSAQQFPDLHSELNLSSLELGDSALYFCASSVEGGILNTEAFFGQGTRLTVV.

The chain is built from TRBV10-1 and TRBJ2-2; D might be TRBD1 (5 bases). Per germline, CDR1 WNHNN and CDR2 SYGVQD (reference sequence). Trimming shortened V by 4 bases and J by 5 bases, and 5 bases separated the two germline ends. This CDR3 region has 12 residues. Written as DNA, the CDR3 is TGCGCCAGCAGTGGGACAACCGGGGAGCTGTTTTTT. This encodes CASSGTTGELFF.

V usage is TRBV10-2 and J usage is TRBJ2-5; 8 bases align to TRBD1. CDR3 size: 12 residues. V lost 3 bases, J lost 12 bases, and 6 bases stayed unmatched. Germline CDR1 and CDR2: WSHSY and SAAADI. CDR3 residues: CASSDLDRAKYF. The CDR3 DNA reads TGCGCCAGCAGTGACCTGGACAGGGCGAAGTACTTC.

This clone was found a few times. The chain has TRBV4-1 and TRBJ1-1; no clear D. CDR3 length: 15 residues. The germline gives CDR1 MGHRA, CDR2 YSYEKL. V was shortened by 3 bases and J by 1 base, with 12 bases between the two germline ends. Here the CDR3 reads CASSQAETRNTEAFF. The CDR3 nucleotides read TGCGCCAGCAGCCAGGCCGAGACTCGGAACACTGAAGCTTTCTTT.

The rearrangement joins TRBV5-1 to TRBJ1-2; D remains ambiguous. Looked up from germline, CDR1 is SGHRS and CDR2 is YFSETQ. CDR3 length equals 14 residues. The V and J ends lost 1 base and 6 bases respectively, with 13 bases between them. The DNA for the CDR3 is TGCGCCAGCAGCTTGAGTCACGGGAATGATGGCTACACCTTC. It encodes CASSLSHGNDGYTF.

The CDR3 DNA reads as TGCAGCGTTGCACGGACAGGGGACTACACCTTC. Amino acids: CSVARTGDYTF. The rearrangement uses TRBV29-1 and TRBJ1-2, with TRBD1 matching over 9 bases. The germline gives CDR1 SQVTM, CDR2 ANQGSEA. The V and J ends lost 4 bases and 10 bases, in that order; junction bases with no gene match: 4. The CDR3 is 11 amino acids. The full variable domain, in which reference TRBV29-1 and TRBJ1-2 provide the parts outside the CDR3, is SAVISQKPSRDICQRGTSLTIQCQVDSQVTMMFWYRQQPGQSLTLIATANQGSEATYESGFVIDKFPISRPNLTFSTLTVSNMSPEDSSIYLCSVARTGDYTFGSGTRLTVV.

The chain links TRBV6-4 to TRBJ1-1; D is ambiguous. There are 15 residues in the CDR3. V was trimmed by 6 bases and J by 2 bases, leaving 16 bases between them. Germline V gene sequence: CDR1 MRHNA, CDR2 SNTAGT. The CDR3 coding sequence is TGTGCCAGCAGAGAGACCGGGGTGGTTAACACTGAAGCTTTCTTT. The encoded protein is CASRETGVVNTEAFF.

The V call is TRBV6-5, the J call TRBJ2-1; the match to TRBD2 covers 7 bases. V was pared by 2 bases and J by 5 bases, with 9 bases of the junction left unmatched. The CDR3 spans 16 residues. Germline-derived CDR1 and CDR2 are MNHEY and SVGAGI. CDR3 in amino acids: CASSYPTSWGHNEQFF. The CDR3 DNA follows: TGTGCCAGCAGTTACCCGACTAGCTGGGGACACAATGAGCAGTTCTTC.

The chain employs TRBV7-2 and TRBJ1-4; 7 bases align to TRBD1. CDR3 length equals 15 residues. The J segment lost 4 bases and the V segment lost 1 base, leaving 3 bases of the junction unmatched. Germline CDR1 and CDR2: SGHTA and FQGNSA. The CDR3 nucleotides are TGTGCCAGCAGCTTAGAGACAGGGTTTAATGAAAAACTGTTTTTT. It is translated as CASSLETGFNEKLFF.

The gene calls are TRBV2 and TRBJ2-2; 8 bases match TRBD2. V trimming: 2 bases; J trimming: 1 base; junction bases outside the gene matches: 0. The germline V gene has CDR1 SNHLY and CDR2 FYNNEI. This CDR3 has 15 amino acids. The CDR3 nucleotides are TGTGCCAGCAGTGAACTAGCGGGGAACACCGGGGAGCTGTTTTTT. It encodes CASSELAGNTGELFF.

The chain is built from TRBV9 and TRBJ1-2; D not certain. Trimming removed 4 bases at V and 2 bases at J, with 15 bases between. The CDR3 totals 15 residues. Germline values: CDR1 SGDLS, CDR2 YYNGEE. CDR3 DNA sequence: TGTGCCAGCAGCCCCTTAACTAATTCCAACTATGGCTACACCTTC. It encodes CASSPLTNSNYGYTF.